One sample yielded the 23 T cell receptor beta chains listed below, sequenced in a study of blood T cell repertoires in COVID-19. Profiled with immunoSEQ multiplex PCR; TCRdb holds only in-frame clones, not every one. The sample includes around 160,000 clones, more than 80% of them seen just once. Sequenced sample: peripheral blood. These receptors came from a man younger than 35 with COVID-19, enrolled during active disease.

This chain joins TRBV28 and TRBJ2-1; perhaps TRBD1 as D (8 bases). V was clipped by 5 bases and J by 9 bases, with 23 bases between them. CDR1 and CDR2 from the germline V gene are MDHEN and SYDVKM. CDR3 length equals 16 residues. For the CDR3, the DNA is TGTGCCAGCAGTACTTTTGGGCCACAGGGGGGGGGTGAGCAGTTCTTC. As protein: CASSTFGPQGGGEQFF.

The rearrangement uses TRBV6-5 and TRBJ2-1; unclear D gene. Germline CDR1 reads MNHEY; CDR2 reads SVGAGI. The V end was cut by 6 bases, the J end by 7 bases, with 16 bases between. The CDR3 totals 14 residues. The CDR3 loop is CASSDKYLANEQFF. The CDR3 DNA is TGTGCCAGCAGCGACAAATACTTGGCGAATGAGCAGTTCTTC.

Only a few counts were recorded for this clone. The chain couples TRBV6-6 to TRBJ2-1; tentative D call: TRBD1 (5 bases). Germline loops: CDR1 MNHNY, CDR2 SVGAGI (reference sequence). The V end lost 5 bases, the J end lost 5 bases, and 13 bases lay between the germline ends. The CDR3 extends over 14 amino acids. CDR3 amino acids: CASSTPLGHNEQFF. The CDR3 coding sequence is TGTGCCAGCAGTACCCCGCTGGGGCACAATGAGCAGTTCTTC.

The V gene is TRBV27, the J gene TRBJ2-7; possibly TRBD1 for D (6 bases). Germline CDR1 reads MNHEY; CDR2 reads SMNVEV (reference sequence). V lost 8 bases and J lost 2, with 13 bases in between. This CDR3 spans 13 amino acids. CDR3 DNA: TGTGCCAGCGGGGCAGGGGTAACCTACGAGCAGTACTTC. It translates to CASGAGVTYEQYF.

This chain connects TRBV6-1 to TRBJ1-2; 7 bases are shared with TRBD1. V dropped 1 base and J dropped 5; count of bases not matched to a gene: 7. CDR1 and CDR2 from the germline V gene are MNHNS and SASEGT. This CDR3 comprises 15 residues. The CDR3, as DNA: TGTGCCAGCAGTGAAGGAGGAGGGGGCGTTTATGGCTACACCTTC. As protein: CASSEGGGGVYGYTF.

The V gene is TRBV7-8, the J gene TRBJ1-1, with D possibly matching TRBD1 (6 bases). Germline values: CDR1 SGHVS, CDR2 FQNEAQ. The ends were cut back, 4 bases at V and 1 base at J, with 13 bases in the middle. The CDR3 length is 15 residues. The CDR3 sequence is CASSSIRGQNTEAFF. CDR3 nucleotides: TGTGCCAGCAGCTCCATCCGGGGACAGAACACTGAAGCTTTCTTT.

For the CDR3, the DNA is TGTGCCAGCAGCAACAGGGAGTTTAGCACAGATACGCAGTATTTT. Translating it yields CASSNREFSTDTQYF. The chain is built from TRBV5-5 and TRBJ2-3; TRBD1 might be the D (6 bases). Germline V lookup: CDR1 SGHKS, CDR2 YYEKEE (reference sequence). The CDR3 is made up of 15 amino acids. V lost 4 bases and J 0 bases, leaving 12 bases between the germline ends.

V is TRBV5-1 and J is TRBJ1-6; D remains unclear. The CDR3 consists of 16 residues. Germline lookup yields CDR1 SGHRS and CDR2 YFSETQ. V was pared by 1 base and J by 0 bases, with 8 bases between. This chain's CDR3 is CASSLSTGSYNSPLHF. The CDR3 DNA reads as TGCGCCAGCAGCTTGTCCACGGGCTCCTATAATTCACCCCTCCACTTT.

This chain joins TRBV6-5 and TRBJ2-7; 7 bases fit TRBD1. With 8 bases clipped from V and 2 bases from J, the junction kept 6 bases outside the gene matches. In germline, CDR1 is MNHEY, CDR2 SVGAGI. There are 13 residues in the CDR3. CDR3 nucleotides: TGTGCCAGCTCTGGGACAGTACCCTACGAGCAGTACTTC. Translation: CASSGTVPYEQYF.

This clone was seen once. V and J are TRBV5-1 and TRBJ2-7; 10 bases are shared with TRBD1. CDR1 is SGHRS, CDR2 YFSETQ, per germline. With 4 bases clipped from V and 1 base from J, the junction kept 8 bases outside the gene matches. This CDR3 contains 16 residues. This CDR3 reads CASSPWTGGFSYEQYF. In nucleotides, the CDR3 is TGCGCCAGCAGCCCCTGGACAGGGGGGTTTTCCTACGAGCAGTACTTC.

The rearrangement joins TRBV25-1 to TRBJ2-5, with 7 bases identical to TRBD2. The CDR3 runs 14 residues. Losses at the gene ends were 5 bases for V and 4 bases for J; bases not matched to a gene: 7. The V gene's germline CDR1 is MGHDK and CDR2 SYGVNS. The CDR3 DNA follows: TGTGCCAGCAGTCGCGGGAGTGGGATAGAGACCCAGTACTTC. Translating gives CASSRGSGIETQYF.

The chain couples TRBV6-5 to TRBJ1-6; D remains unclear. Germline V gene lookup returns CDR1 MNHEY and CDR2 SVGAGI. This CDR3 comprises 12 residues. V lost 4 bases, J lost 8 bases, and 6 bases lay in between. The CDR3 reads CASSSTYSPLHF. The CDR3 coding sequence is TGTGCCAGCAGTTCAACATATTCACCCCTCCACTTT.

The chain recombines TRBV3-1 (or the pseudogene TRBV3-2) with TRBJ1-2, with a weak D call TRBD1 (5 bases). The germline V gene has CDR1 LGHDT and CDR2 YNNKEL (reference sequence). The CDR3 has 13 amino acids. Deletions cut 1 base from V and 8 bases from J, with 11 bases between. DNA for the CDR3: TGTGCCAGCAGCCAAGCGGACAATCGAGGCTACACCTTC. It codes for CASSQADNRGYTF.

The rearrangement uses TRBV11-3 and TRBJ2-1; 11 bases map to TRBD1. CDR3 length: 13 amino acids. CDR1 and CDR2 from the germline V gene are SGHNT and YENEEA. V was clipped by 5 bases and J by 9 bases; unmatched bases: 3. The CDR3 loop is CASSLGTGGEQFF. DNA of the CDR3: TGTGCCAGCAGCCTAGGGACAGGGGGTGAGCAGTTCTTC.

CDR3 DNA: TGTGCCAGTAGTATAGCCCTCTGGCCCCAGCATTTT. It is translated as CASSIALWPQHF. V is TRBV19 and J is TRBJ1-5; D uncertain. This CDR3 is built from 12 residues. Germline values: CDR1 LNHDA, CDR2 SQIVND (reference sequence). V was trimmed by 1 base and J by 9 bases, leaving 7 bases between them. The full variable domain, its missing parts supplied by reference TRBV19 and TRBJ1-5, is DGGITQSPKYLFRKEGQNVTLSCEQNLNHDAMYWYRQDPGQGLRLIYYSQIVNDFQKGDIAEGYSVSREKKESFPLTVTSAQKNPTAFYLCASSIALWPQHFGDGTRLSIL.

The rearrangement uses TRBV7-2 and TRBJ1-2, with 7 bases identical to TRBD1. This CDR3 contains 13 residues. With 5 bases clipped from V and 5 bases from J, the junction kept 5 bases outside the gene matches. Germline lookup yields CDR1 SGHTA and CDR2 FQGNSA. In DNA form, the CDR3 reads TGTGCCAGCAGCGTGACAGGGTCGTATGGCTACACCTTC. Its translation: CASSVTGSYGYTF.

The DNA of the CDR3 is TGTGCCAGCAGCTTACTAGGGCGGGAGGTGGTTCACGAGCAGTACTTC. As protein: CASSLLGREVVHEQYF. V and J are TRBV7-2 and TRBJ2-7; 8 bases align to TRBD2. The CDR3 runs 16 residues. V was pared by 2 bases and J by 5 bases, with 11 bases of the junction left unmatched. Germline V gives CDR1 SGHTA, CDR2 FQGNSA.

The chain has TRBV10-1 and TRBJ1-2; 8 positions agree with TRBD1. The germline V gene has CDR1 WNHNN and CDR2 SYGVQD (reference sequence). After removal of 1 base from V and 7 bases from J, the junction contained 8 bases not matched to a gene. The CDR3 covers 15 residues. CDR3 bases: TGCGCCAGCAGTGAGTTAGGGCAGGGGGCAAGTGGCTACACCTTC. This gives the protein CASSELGQGASGYTF.

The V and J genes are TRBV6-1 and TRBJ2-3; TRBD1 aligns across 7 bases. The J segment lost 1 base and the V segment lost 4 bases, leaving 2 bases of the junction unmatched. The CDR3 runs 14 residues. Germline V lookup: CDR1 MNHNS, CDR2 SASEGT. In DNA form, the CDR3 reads TGTGCCAGCAGTGGCGGACAGGGCACAGATACGCAGTATTTT. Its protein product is CASSGGQGTDTQYF.

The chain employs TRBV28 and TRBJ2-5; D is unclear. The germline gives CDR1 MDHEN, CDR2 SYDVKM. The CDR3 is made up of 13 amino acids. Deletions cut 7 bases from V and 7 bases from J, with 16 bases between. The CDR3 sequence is CASKSRNGGTQYF. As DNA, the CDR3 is TGTGCCAGCAAATCGAGGAACGGCGGGACCCAGTACTTC.

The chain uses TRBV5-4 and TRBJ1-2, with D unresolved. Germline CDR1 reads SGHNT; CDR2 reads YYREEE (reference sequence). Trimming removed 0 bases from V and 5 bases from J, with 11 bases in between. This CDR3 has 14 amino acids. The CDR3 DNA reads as TGTGCCAGCAGCTTGGGGGCGGGGAGATATGGCTACACCTTC. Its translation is CASSLGAGRYGYTF.

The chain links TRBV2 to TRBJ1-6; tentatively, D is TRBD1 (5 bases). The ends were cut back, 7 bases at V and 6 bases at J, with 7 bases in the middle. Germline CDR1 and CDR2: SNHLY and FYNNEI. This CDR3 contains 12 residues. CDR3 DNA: TGTGCCAGCAAAGACAGTAATTCACCCCTCCACTTT. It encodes CASKDSNSPLHF.

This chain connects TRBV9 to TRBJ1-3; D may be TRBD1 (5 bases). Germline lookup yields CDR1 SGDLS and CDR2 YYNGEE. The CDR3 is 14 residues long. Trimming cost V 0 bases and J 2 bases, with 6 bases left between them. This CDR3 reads CASSVGQTGNTIYF. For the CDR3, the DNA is TGTGCCAGCAGCGTAGGACAGACTGGAAACACCATATATTTT.